This T cell receptor beta chain was sequenced for a study of T and B cells in COVID-19 patients. Findings and caveats of the study: Blood from mildly ill patients while symptomatic, and early samples from severe cases, were scarce.

Details on this clonotype: What it binds is unknown.

Multiplex PCR with BIOMED2 TRB-A/B primer pools amplified TRB rearrangements. Each CDR3 protein is one row after TCRdb ran MiXCR on the multiplex PCR reads. This table has approximately 26,000 distinct CDR3 sequences, over 25% appearing once. The CDR3 length is 13 residues. Deletions cut 8 bases from V and 3 bases from J, with 11 bases between. In germline, CDR1 is SEHNR, CDR2 FQNEAQ (reference sequence). Blood genomic DNA input for TRB amplification was about 250-550 ng. The source of this sequence is a human donor who had recovered from COVID-19. The chain recombines TRBV7-9 with TRBJ2-1; tentative D call: TRBD2 (6 bases). Sequencing was performed on blood. CDR3 nucleotide sequence: TGTGCCAGCGGAGGGACCGGCTACAATGAGCAGTTCTTC. Protein sequence: CASGGTGYNEQFF.